The T cell receptor beta chain described here comes from a study of monozygotic twins with inflammatory bowel disease. Broader study findings: No repertoire similarity difference was seen between concordant and discordant twins; power was possibly limited.

UMIs incorporating a 6-nucleotide sample barcode were appended by means of template switching. TCRdb reprocessed the 5' RACE reads; each CDR3 protein has one entry and no DNA is given. The sample table includes approximately 400,000 distinct CDR3 sequences. As to this clonotype: Its specificity is unknown.

Germline V gives CDR1 SGHRS, CDR2 YFSETQ. The CDR3 contains 14 residues. Material: blood. The genes are TRBV5-1 and TRBJ2-3. This TCR derives from a human donor with ulcerative colitis or Crohn's disease, or a healthy co-twin of an affected twin (not recorded which). CDR3 protein: CASSPDGAAVTQYF.